The 16 T cell receptor beta chains in this list originate from one sample, sequenced in a study of blood T cells in healthy people across ages. Next came a second PCR, run for about 7 to 12 cycles, which used a sample-barcoded 5' primer along with a J-beta primer mix. TCRdb re-analysed the 5' RACE reads in MiXCR, keeping a single row per CDR3 protein. There are over a million distinct CDR3 sequences in the sample; roughly two fifths occur only once, and more than 4% lies in the top ten. Source material: blood. Source of these receptors: a woman younger than 35 in good health.

This clonotype turned up a few times. The chain uses TRBV5-5 and TRBJ2-1; the D gene is possibly TRBD2 (5 bases). This CDR3 spans 14 amino acids. V was shortened by 0 bases and J by 6 bases, with 10 bases between the two germline ends. Per germline, CDR1 SGHKS and CDR2 YYEKEE (reference sequence). The CDR3 DNA reads TGTGCCAGCAGCTTGGCTACTAGTATCAATGAGCAGTTCTTC. This translates into CASSLATSINEQFF.

This clonotype was observed at least ten times. The V call is TRBV20-1, the J call TRBJ1-2; TRBD1 matches 11 bases. Germline CDR1 reads DFQATT; CDR2 reads SNEGSKA (reference sequence). Unmatched junction bases numbered 3, after V lost 5 bases and J lost 4 bases. There are 13 residues in the CDR3. The chain's CDR3 is CSARTGGSYGYTF. The DNA for the CDR3 is TGCAGTGCTCGGACAGGGGGCAGCTATGGCTACACCTTC.

This clonotype was observed once. The CDR3 DNA follows: TGTGCCAGCAGTGCCGAGGGACAGCCTAACCCTGAAGCTTTCTTT. This gives the protein CASSAEGQPNPEAFF. The V and J genes are TRBV6-1 and TRBJ1-1; 7 nucleotides align to TRBD1. The germline gives CDR1 MNHNS, CDR2 SASEGT. The V and J ends lost 4 bases and 6 bases, in that order; junction bases with no gene match: 11. This CDR3 spans 15 amino acids.

The CDR3 region is CASSSSGGAFNEQFF. CDR3 bases: TGTGCCAGCAGTTCTAGCGGGGGGGCCTTTAATGAGCAGTTCTTC. The chain couples TRBV6-6 to TRBJ2-1, with 12 positions matching TRBD2. Per the germline V gene, CDR1 is MNHNY and CDR2 is SVGAGI (reference sequence). The J segment lost 7 bases and the V segment lost 4 bases, leaving 5 bases of the junction unmatched. There are 15 residues in the CDR3.

This clonotype was counted only a few times. The chain links TRBV6-2 or TRBV6-3 to TRBJ2-3; tentative D call: TRBD2 (5 bases). The CDR3 consists of 13 residues. Trimming removed 6 bases from V and 5 bases from J, with 12 bases in between. Looked up from germline, CDR1 is MNHEY and CDR2 is SVGEGT. The CDR3 is CASSQTRVDTQYF. The CDR3 coding sequence is TGTGCCAGCAGCCAAACTAGGGTAGATACGCAGTATTTT.

This chain joins TRBV29-1 and TRBJ1-2; 8 bases map to TRBD1. V was clipped by 2 bases and J by 7 bases; unmatched bases: 9. This CDR3 is built from 14 residues. Germline CDR1 and CDR2: SQVTM and ANQGSEA. CDR3 DNA: TGCAGCGTTGAAAAGACAGGGGTTAGGGGTGGCTACACCTTC. This gives the protein CSVEKTGVRGGYTF.

This chain links TRBV3-1 with TRBJ1-6; weak D call: TRBD1 (6 bases). V lost 3 bases and J 13 bases, leaving 19 bases between the germline ends. CDR3 length: 15 amino acids. Germline CDR1 LGHDT, CDR2 YNNKEL (reference sequence). This chain's CDR3 is CASSQISTGGGPLHF. DNA of the CDR3: TGTGCCAGCAGCCAGATCTCGACAGGAGGAGGCCCCCTCCACTTT.

The V and J genes are TRBV5-5 and TRBJ1-2; no firm D call. Germline-derived CDR1 and CDR2 are SGHKS and YYEKEE (reference sequence). The CDR3 loop spans 15 amino acids. Trimming took off 0 bases at V and 7 bases at J, with 16 bases between the two ends. CDR3 DNA sequence: TGTGCCAGCAGCTTGGCCAACGGAGAGGGCGGTGGCTACACCTTC. Its translation: CASSLANGEGGGYTF. Based on the CDR3 plus reference TRBV5-5 and TRBJ1-2, the full variable domain is DAGVTQSPTHLIKTRGQQVTLRCSPISGHKSVSWYQQVLGQGPQFIFQYYEKEERGRGNFPDRFSARQFPNYSSELNVNALLLGDSALYLCASSLANGEGGGYTFGSGTRLTVV.

This clonotype was counted a few times. This chain connects TRBV9 to TRBJ1-2, with TRBD1 as a possible D gene (6 bases). Germline V gives CDR1 SGDLS, CDR2 YYNGEE. CDR3 size: 13 residues. Trimming removed 3 bases from V and 8 bases from J, with 14 bases in between. The CDR3: CASSGLVGAGYTF. As DNA, the CDR3 is TGTGCCAGCAGCGGCTTGGTGGGGGCCGGCTACACCTTC.

The V gene is TRBV12-3 or TRBV12-4, the J gene TRBJ2-7; 9 nucleotides agree with TRBD2. The CDR3 spans 14 residues. Trimming at V came to 6 bases and at J to 7 bases, leaving 10 bases not matched to a gene. The CDR3 here is CASRKRTSANEQYF. CDR3 DNA: TGTGCCAGCAGAAAAAGGACTAGCGCTAATGAGCAGTACTTC.

This clonotype was detected only a few times. The chain carries TRBV5-1 and TRBJ1-2, with D possibly TRBD1 on 5 matching bases. V gave up 3 bases and J gave up 8 bases, with 17 bases separating them. The CDR3 loop spans 14 amino acids. CDR1 is SGHRS and CDR2 is YFSETQ in the germline V gene. Here the CDR3 reads CASSSAIGASGYTF. DNA for the CDR3: TGCGCCAGCAGCTCGGCAATCGGGGCGTCAGGCTACACCTTC.

The chain employs TRBV4-1 and TRBJ2-3, with 7 bases fitting TRBD2. Germline V gene data show CDR1 as MGHRA and CDR2 as YSYEKL. This CDR3 comprises 16 residues. V shed 2 bases, J shed 1 base, and the junction held 6 bases outside the gene matches. The CDR3 DNA sequence: TGCGCCAGCAGCCAACCCGAGGGAGGGGGCACAGATACGCAGTATTTT. Protein sequence: CASSQPEGGGTDTQYF.

V gene TRBV6-2 or TRBV6-3 combines with J gene TRBJ2-5; 7 bases are a match to TRBD2. The CDR3 runs 14 residues. J gave up 5 bases and V 6 bases, and 9 bases lay outside the gene matches. The germline gives CDR1 MNHEY, CDR2 SVGEGT. CDR3 coding DNA: TGTGCCAGCAGGTACGGGGACTACGGGGAGACCCAGTACTTC. Protein product: CASRYGDYGETQYF.

This clonotype has only a few counts. The rearrangement links TRBV28 to TRBJ2-1; 13 bases line up with TRBD2. This CDR3 comprises 18 residues. Looked up from germline, CDR1 is MDHEN and CDR2 is SYDVKM. Trimming removed 7 bases from V and 5 bases from J; junction bases left unmatched: 14. CDR3 bases: TGTGCCAGCAAGTTCTACCGGACTAGCGGGAGTTCACACAATGAGCAGTTCTTC. This translates into CASKFYRTSGSSHNEQFF.

The rearrangement uses TRBV20-1 and TRBJ1-1, with no clear D. The CDR3 covers 12 residues. V gave up 3 bases and J gave up 3 bases, with 8 bases separating them. Germline V gene sequence: CDR1 DFQATT, CDR2 SNEGSKA (reference sequence). The CDR3 nucleotides read TGCAGTGCTAGCATTCCGTACACTGAAGCTTTCTTT. Amino acid sequence: CSASIPYTEAFF.

The V and J genes are TRBV27 and TRBJ2-3; 12 bases align to TRBD2. The CDR3 spans 17 residues. Looked up from germline, CDR1 is MNHEY and CDR2 is SMNVEV (reference sequence). The V segment lost 2 bases and the J segment 0 bases; nucleotides outside the gene matches: 3. This chain's CDR3 is CASSLPSGRESTDTQYF. In DNA form, the CDR3 reads TGTGCCAGCAGTTTACCTAGCGGGAGGGAAAGCACAGATACGCAGTATTTT.